This entry features one T cell receptor (beta chain) sequence. Its recognized antigen is unknown. No base quality information exists; no much larger clone differs at one position. The collaborating institutions used their own protocols to collect whole blood in K2EDTA tubes. For TCRbeta analysis, collaborators shipped samples as frozen whole blood, isolated PBMCs, or DNA extracted from either of those sample types. The data derive from a study of blood T cell repertoires in COVID-19 (TCRdb year 2020). About the full investigation: The collaborator samples originated in the United States, Italy and Spain and spanned the acute and convalescent phases of COVID-19. The prospective study material was composed of cDNA or gDNA derived from T cells, B-cell-depleted T cells, or PBMCs. Deeply sampled blood TCRbeta repertoires from subjects exposed to, actively infected with, or recovered from COVID-19 were included in the dataset. The repertoires were released in a freely available public database meant as a resource for research on the immune response to SARS-CoV-2. The samples were drawn from the first 160 participants of the ongoing ImmuneRACE study and from some 1,300 subjects provided by 6 global collaborators. A de-identified subject ID, COVID-19 status, age in years and sex were almost always included in the sample metadata. Where HLA class I and class II types were available, the types were taken from metadata supplied by the sample provider, not from assay-based typing. Overall study outcomes, separate from this receptor: The quantity of clinical and demographic metadata differed by source and by participant and was supplied without curation.

CDR1 and CDR2, looked up from the germline V gene, are SNHLY and FYNNEI. The germline ends are 11 bases apart after V is trimmed by 4 bases and J by 7 bases. The CDR3 covers 12 residues, taking in both the cysteine and the phenylalanine. Left in the record is the CDR3 DNA by itself, 36 bases read in frame from the first base. TCRbeta CDR3 regions were amplified from genomic DNA by means of the immunoSEQ Assay, a bias-controlled multiplex PCR. In the source study's methods: The number of nucleated cells in each sample was estimated from the amplification of reference gene primers within the assay. Sequence reads were collapsed and filtered to measure the absolute abundance of every unique TCRbeta CDR3 rearrangement. Productive Simpson clonality was computed per sample as the square root of Simpson's diversity index over productive rearrangements. This is the immuneACCESS table as TCRdb keeps it, with only in-frame sequences that have V and J called. A part of the clones is gone; compared with another copy, unresolved V genes explain less than half, and the rest is unexplained. V and J calls and clone size are those listed in that table; D and trimming were worked out from the DNA. The table for this sample lists 140,000 to 150,000 clones; 85% to 90% of them were counted only once. Of the sample, roughly 2.9% falls within the top ten clones.

The chain is encoded by TRBV2 joined to TRBJ2-7, with TRBD1 tentatively as D gene (6 bases match). Sample: peripheral blood. The sequence derives from a man aged 60 to 69 with active or convalescent COVID-19. The bases are TGTGCCAGCAGTGCCCAGGGGTGGGAGCAGTACTTC. Protein translation: CASSAQGWEQYF.